These 5 T cell receptor beta chains share one sample of origin, sequenced in a study of PD-L1 blockade in urothelial cancer. TCRdb's copy holds only in-frame clones and misses some; the assay was immunoSEQ multiplex PCR. The profile shows under 90,000 clones, approximately 91% of them singletons. The material sequenced was PBMCs, taken around atezolizumab (anti-PD-L1) treatment. The receptors were gathered from a man between 60 and 75 years old with urothelial cancer.

The V call is TRBV6-1, the J call TRBJ2-3, with 11 nucleotides matching TRBD2. The CDR3 covers 15 residues. V was pared by 5 bases and J by 2 bases, with 3 bases of the junction left unmatched. The germline gives CDR1 MNHNS, CDR2 SASEGT. CDR3 amino acids: CASSKGLAATDTQYF. In DNA form, the CDR3 reads TGTGCCAGCAGTAAGGGACTAGCGGCCACAGATACGCAGTATTTT.

The V call is TRBV6-1, the J call TRBJ2-1, with 9 positions matching TRBD2. V lost 7 bases, J lost 8 bases, and 9 bases stayed unmatched. The CDR3 has 14 amino acids. Per the germline V gene, CDR1 is MNHNS and CDR2 is SASEGT. CDR3 residues: CASKEPSGNHEQFF. The CDR3 DNA reads TGTGCCAGCAAGGAGCCTAGCGGGAACCATGAGCAGTTCTTC.

In its sample, this clone was seen once. The chain links TRBV14 to TRBJ2-7; 9 bases agree with TRBD1. CDR3 length equals 15 residues. CDR1 and CDR2 from the germline V gene are SGHDN and FVKESK. The V gene end was trimmed by 5 bases and the J gene end by 4 bases; junction bases not matched to a gene: 9. The DNA for the CDR3 is TGTGCCAGCAGCTCCCGCGACAGGGGGACTTACGAGCAGTACTTC. Protein: CASSSRDRGTYEQYF.

The chain carries TRBV7-9 and TRBJ1-2, with D possibly matching TRBD1 (5 bases). The CDR3 spans 15 residues. The V end was cut by 5 bases, the J end by 4 bases, with 17 bases between. From germline, CDR1 is SEHNR and CDR2 FQNEAQ (reference sequence). The CDR3 here is CASSQWAGDSYGYTF. For the CDR3, the DNA is TGTGCCAGCAGCCAGTGGGCGGGGGATTCCTATGGCTACACCTTC.

The chain recombines TRBV2 with TRBJ1-2, with 7 positions matching TRBD1. CDR3 length: 13 amino acids. The germline gives CDR1 SNHLY, CDR2 FYNNEI. J gave up 3 bases and V 7 bases, and 5 bases lay outside the gene matches. The CDR3 bases are TGTGCCAGCAATGGACAGGCCCACTATGGCTACACCTTC. This gives the protein CASNGQAHYGYTF.